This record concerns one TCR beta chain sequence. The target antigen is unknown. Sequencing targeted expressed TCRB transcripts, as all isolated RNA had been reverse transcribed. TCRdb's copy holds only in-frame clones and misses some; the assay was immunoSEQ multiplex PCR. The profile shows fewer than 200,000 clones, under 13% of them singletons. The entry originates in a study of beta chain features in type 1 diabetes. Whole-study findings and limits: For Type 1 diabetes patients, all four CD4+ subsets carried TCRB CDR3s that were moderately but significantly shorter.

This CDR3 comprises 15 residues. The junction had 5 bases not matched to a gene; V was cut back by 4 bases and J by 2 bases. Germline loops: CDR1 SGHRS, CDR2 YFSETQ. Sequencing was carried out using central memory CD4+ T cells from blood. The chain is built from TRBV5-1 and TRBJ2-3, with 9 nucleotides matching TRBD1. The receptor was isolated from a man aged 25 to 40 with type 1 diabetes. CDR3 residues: CASSAGTGNTDTQYF. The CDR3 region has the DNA TGCGCCAGCAGCGCCGGGACAGGGAACACAGATACGCAGTATTTT.